A selection of T cell receptor beta chains follows, all from one sample in a study of blood T cell repertoires in COVID-19. Data came from immunoSEQ multiplex PCR; TCRdb stores just in-frame clones and leaves some out. Altogether approximately 330,000 clones are present, around 90% being singletons, with the ten largest covering approximately 9.9%. Sequencing input: peripheral blood. The origin of the receptors is a man younger than 45 with COVID-19, enrolled during active disease. Each CDR3 is given with its conserved first and last residue. The order of the fields is D gene, V gene, clone size, J gene, CDR3 protein, CDR3 DNA. D genes are given only for firm matches. Only some rows state a clone size, as once, few, many or a class for expanded clones.

d_gene: .; v_gene: TRBV12-5; abundance: once; j_gene: TRBJ1-1; CDR3aa: CASGLPGAENTEAFF; CDR3nt: TGTGCTAGTGGTTTACCAGGGGCAGAGAACACTGAAGCTTTCTTT
d_gene: .; v_gene: TRBV5-4; abundance: .; j_gene: TRBJ2-2; CDR3aa: CASSHSGMNTGELFF; CDR3nt: TGTGCCAGCAGCCATAGCGGAATGAACACCGGGGAGCTGTTTTTT
d_gene: .; v_gene: TRBV20-1; abundance: .; j_gene: TRBJ2-5; CDR3aa: CSATPGETQYF; CDR3nt: TGCAGTGCTACTCCGGGAGAGACCCAGTACTTC
d_gene: .; v_gene: TRBV5-1; abundance: .; j_gene: TRBJ1-4; CDR3aa: CASRGDTTNEKLFF; CDR3nt: TGCGCCAGCAGAGGGGACACAACTAATGAAAAACTGTTTTTT
d_gene: .; v_gene: TRBV28; abundance: .; j_gene: TRBJ2-1; CDR3aa: CASSHALEGPNEQFF; CDR3nt: TGTGCCAGCAGTCACGCCTTGGAGGGCCCGAATGAGCAGTTCTTC
d_gene: TRBD2; v_gene: TRBV20-1; abundance: .; j_gene: TRBJ2-3; CDR3aa: CSAGGGLVEYF; CDR3nt: TGCAGTGCTGGGGGGGGACTAGTGGAATATTTT
d_gene: .; v_gene: TRBV18; abundance: many; j_gene: TRBJ1-1; CDR3aa: CASSPGGRTEAFF; CDR3nt: TGTGCCAGCTCCCCCGGGGGTCGGACTGAAGCTTTCTTT
d_gene: .; v_gene: TRBV6-5; abundance: .; j_gene: TRBJ1-6; CDR3aa: CASSPGRTPLHF; CDR3nt: TGTGCCAGCAGTCCAGGGAGGACACCCCTCCACTTT
d_gene: .; v_gene: TRBV10-3; abundance: once; j_gene: TRBJ2-7; CDR3aa: CAISEKFSGEQYF; CDR3nt: TGTGCCATCAGTGAGAAGTTTTCCGGCGAGCAGTACTTC
d_gene: .; v_gene: TRBV11-1; abundance: .; j_gene: TRBJ1-2; CDR3aa: CASTEGGQNYGYTF; CDR3nt: TGTGCCAGCACCGAGGGGGGGCAGAACTATGGCTACACCTTC
d_gene: TRBD2; v_gene: TRBV27; abundance: .; j_gene: TRBJ2-5; CDR3aa: CASLGTSGHDQETQYF; CDR3nt: TGTGCCAGTCTTGGGACTAGCGGACACGATCAAGAGACCCAGTACTTC
d_gene: TRBD1; v_gene: TRBV28; abundance: .; j_gene: TRBJ1-5; CDR3aa: CASSVLGTGRQGDQPQHF; CDR3nt: TGTGCCAGCAGCGTACTTGGGACAGGGCGGCAGGGGGATCAGCCCCAGCATTTT
d_gene: .; v_gene: TRBV6-6; abundance: .; j_gene: TRBJ2-7; CDR3aa: CASAGYDEQYF; CDR3nt: TGTGCCAGCGCGGGTTACGACGAGCAGTACTTC
d_gene: .; v_gene: TRBV28; abundance: .; j_gene: TRBJ2-7; CDR3aa: CATTRSSYEQYF; CDR3nt: TGTGCCACCACGAGGAGCTCCTACGAGCAGTACTTC
d_gene: .; v_gene: TRBV5-4; abundance: once; j_gene: TRBJ2-6; CDR3aa: CASSPRLGASGANVLTF; CDR3nt: TGTGCCAGCAGCCCCAGGCTGGGGGCCTCTGGGGCCAACGTCCTGACTTTC
d_gene: TRBD1; v_gene: TRBV7-2; abundance: .; j_gene: TRBJ2-7; CDR3aa: CASSQDRGRNEQYF; CDR3nt: TGTGCCAGCAGCCAGGACAGGGGGCGTAACGAGCAGTACTTC
d_gene: .; v_gene: TRBV5-6; abundance: .; j_gene: TRBJ2-7; CDR3aa: CASSLNGVEQYF; CDR3nt: TGTGCCAGCAGCTTAAACGGAGTCGAGCAGTACTTC
d_gene: .; v_gene: TRBV5-1; abundance: once; j_gene: TRBJ1-4; CDR3aa: CASSLSGDTGATNEKLFF; CDR3nt: TGCGCCAGCAGCTTGTCCGGGGACACCGGAGCAACTAATGAAAAACTGTTTTTT